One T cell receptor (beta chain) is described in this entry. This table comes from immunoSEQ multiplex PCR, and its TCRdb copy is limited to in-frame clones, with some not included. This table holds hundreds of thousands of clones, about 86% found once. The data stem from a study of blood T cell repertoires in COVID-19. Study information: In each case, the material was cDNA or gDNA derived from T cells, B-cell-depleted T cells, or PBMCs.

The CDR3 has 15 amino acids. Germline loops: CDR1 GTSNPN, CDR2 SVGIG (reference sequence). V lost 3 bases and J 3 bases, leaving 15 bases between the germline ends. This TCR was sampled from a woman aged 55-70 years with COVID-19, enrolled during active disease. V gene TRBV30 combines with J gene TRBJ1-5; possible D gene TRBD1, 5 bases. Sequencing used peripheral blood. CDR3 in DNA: TGTGCCTGGAGGGGGGGAACTGAGCACAATCAGCCCCAGCATTTT. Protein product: CAWRGGTEHNQPQHF.